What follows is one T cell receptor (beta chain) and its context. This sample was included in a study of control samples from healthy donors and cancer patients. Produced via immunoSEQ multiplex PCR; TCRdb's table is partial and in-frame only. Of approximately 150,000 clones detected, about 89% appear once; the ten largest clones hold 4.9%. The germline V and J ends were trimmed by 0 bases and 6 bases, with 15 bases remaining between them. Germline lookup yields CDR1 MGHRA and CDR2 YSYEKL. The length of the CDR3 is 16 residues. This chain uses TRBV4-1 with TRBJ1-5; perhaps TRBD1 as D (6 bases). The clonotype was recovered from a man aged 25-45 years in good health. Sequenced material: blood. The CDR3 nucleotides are TGCGCCAGCAGCCAAGAGGTCCGGGGGCTGGGTCAGCCCCAGCATTTT. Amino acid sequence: CASSQEVRGLGQPQHF.